The entry that follows covers one T cell receptor (beta chain) sequence. The data were obtained in a study of cytomegalovirus exposure and HLA in healthy donors. The donors were members of the roughly 120-subject validation cohort (separate from the approximately 670-subject first cohort). The CDR3 spans 15 residues. V dropped 0 bases and J dropped 1 base, with 10 bases sitting between them. Germline assignment: CDR1 SGHDT and CDR2 YYEEEE. TCRdb's table, derived via immunoSEQ multiplex PCR, lists solely in-frame clones and lacks some. The profile shows more than 65,000 clones, about 95% of them singletons.

The TCR originated in a woman between 18 and 30 years old in good health and CMV-seronegative. Material: PBMCs. The V and J genes are TRBV5-6 and TRBJ1-1, with D uncertain. The CDR3 DNA sequence: TGTGCCAGCAGCTTGGTCGGGTTTTCGAACACTGAAGCTTTCTTT. This translates into CASSLVGFSNTEAFF.